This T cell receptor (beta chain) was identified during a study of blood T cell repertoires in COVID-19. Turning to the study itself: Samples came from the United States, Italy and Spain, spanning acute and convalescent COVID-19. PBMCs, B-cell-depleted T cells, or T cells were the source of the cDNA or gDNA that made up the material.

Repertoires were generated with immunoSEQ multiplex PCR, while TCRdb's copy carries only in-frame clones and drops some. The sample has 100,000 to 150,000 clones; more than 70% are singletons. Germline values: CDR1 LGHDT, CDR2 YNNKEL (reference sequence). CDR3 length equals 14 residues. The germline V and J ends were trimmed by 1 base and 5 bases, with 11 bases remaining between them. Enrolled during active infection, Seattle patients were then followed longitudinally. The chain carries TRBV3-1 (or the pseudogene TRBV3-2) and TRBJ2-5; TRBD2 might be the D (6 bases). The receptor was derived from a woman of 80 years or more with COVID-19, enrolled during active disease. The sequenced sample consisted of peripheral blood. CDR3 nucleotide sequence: TGTGCCAGCAGCCAAGCACCGGGAGTTGAGACCCAGTACTTC. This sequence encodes CASSQAPGVETQYF.